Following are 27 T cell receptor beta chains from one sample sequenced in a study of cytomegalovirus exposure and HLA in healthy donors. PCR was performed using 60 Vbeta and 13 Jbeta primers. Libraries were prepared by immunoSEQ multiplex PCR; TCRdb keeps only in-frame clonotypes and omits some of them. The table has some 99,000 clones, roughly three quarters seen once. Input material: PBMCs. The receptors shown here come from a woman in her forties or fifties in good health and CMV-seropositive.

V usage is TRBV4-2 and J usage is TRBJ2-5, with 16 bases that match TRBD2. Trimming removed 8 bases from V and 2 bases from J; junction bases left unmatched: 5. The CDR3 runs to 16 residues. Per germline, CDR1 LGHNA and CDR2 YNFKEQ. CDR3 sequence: CASSRGLAGGQETQYF. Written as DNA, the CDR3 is TGTGCCAGCTCCCGGGGACTAGCGGGGGGGCAAGAGACCCAGTACTTC.

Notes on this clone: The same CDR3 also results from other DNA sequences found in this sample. CDR3 DNA sequence: TGTGCCAGCAGCTTAAACTACGAGCAGTACTTC. Its translation is CASSLNYEQYF. V usage is TRBV11-2 and J usage is TRBJ2-5; no clear D gene. The end of the DNA fits TRBJ2-7 better, so the J call may be wrong. Looked up from germline, CDR1 is SGHAT and CDR2 is FQNNGV. The CDR3 has 11 residues.

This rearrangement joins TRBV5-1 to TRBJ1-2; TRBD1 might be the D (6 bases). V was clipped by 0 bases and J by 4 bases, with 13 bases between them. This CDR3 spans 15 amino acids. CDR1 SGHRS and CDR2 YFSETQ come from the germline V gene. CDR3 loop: CASSLEGETSYGYTF. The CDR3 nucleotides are TGCGCCAGCAGCTTGGAGGGGGAAACCTCCTATGGCTACACCTTC.

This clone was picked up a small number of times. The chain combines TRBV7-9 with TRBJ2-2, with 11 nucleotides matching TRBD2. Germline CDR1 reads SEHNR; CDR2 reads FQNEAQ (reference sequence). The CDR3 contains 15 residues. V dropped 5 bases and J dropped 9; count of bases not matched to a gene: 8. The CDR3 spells CASSPSSGGIWELFF. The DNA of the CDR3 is TGTGCCAGCAGCCCTTCTAGCGGGGGGATCTGGGAGCTGTTTTTT.

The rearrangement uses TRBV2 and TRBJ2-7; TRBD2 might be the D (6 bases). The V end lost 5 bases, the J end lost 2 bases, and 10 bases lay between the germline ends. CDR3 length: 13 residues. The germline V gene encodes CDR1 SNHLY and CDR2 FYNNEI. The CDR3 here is CASSSGVPYEQYF. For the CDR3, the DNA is TGTGCCAGCAGTTCGGGGGTCCCCTACGAGCAGTACTTC.

This chain's CDR3 is CASSLPKGLAMAGELFF. CDR3 DNA: TGTGCCAGCAGTTTACCCAAAGGACTAGCTATGGCCGGGGAGCTGTTTTTT. The V gene is TRBV27, the J gene TRBJ2-2; 8 positions agree with TRBD2. This CDR3 has 17 residues. CDR1 and CDR2 (germline): MNHEY, SMNVEV (reference sequence). The ends lost 2 bases at V and 6 bases at J; junction bases unmatched: 11.

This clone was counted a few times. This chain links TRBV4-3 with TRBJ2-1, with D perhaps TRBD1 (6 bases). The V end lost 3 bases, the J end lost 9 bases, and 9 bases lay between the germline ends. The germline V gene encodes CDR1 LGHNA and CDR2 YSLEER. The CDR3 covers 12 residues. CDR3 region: CASSHQGTEQFF. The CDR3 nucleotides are TGCGCCAGCAGCCATCAGGGGACTGAGCAGTTCTTC.

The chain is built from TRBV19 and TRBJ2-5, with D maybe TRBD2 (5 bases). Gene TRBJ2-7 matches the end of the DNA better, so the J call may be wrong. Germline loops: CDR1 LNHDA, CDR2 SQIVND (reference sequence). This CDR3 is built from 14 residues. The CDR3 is CASSIRGFSYEQYF. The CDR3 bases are TGTGCCAGTAGTATCCGGGGATTCTCCTACGAGCAGTACTTC.

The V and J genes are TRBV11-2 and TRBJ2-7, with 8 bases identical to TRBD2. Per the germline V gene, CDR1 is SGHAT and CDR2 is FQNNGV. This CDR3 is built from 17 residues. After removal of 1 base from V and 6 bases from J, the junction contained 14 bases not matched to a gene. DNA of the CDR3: TGTGCCAGCAGCTTAGTGGGGGGAGGACTAGCCCTGCGCGAGCAGTACTTC. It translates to CASSLVGGGLALREQYF.

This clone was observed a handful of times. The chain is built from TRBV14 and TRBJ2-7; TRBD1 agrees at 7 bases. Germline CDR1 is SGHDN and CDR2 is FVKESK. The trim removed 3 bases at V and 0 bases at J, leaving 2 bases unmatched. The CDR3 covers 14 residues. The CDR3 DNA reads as TGTGCCAGCAGCCACCGGGACAGCTCCTACGAGCAGTACTTC. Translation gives CASSHRDSSYEQYF.

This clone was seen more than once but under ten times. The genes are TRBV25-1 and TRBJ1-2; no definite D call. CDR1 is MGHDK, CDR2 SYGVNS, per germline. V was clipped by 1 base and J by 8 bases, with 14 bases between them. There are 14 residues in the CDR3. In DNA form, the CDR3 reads TGTGCCAGCAGTGAATCTAGGAGGGCGGGCGGCTACACCTTC. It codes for CASSESRRAGGYTF.

The CDR3 DNA is TGTGCCAGCAGTGGCTACAGGACCGACGAGCAGTACTTC. Translated: CASSGYRTDEQYF. The chain uses TRBV6-1 and TRBJ2-7, with D perhaps matching TRBD1 (5 bases). Germline V gene data show CDR1 as MNHNS and CDR2 as SASEGT. The ends were cut back, 4 bases at V and 5 bases at J, with 12 bases in the middle. The CDR3 runs to 13 residues.

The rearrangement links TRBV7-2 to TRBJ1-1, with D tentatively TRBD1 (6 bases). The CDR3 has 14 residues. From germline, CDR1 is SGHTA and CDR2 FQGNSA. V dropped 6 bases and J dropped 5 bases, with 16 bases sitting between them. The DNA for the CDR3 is TGTGCCAGCAGGGACCCGGGGGGCAGGACTGAAGCTTTCTTT. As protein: CASRDPGGRTEAFF.

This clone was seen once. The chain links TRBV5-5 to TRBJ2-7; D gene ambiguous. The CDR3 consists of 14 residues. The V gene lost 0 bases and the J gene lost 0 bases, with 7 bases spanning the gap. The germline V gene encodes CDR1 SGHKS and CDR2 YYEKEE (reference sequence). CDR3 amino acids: CASSLVPSSYEQYF. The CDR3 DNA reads TGTGCCAGCAGCTTGGTCCCCAGCTCCTACGAGCAGTACTTC.

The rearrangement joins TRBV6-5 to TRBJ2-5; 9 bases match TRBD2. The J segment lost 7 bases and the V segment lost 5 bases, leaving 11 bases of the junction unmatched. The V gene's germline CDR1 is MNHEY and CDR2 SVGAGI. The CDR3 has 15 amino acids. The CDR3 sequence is CASSPSGDFFGTQYF. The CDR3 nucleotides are TGTGCCAGCAGTCCTAGCGGGGACTTTTTTGGGACCCAGTACTTC.

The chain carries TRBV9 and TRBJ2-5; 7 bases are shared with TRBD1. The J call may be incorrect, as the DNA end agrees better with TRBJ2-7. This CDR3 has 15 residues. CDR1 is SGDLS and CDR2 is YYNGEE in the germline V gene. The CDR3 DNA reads TGTGCCAGCAGCGCCTCTCAGGACAGGCCCCACGAGCAGTACTTC. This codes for CASSASQDRPHEQYF.

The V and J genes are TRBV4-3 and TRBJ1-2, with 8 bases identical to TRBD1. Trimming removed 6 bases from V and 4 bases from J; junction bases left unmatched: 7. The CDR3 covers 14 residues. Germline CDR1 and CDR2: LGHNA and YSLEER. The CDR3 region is CASSPSGTGYGYTF. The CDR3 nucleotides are TGCGCCAGCAGTCCTTCGGGGACAGGCTATGGCTACACCTTC.

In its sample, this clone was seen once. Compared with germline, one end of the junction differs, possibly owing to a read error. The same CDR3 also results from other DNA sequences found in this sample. CDR3 protein: CASSKGQGAKTEAFF. The CDR3, as DNA: TGTGCCAGCAGCAAGGGACAGGGGGCAAAAACTGAAGCTTTCTTC. This chain uses TRBV7-9 with TRBJ1-1; 12 bases are shared with TRBD1. The CDR3 has 15 amino acids. From germline, CDR1 is SEHNR and CDR2 FQNEAQ (reference sequence).

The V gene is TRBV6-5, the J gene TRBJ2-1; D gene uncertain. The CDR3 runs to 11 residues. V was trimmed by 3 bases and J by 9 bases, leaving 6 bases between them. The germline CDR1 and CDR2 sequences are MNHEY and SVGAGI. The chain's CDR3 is CASSYFSEQFF. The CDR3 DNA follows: TGTGCCAGCAGTTATTTCAGTGAGCAGTTCTTC.

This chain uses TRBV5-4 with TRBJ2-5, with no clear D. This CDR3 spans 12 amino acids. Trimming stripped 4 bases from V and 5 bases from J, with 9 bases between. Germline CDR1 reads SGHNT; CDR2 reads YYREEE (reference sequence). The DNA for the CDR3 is TGTGCCAGCAGCCCTGCGTCGGAGACCCAGTACTTC. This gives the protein CASSPASETQYF.

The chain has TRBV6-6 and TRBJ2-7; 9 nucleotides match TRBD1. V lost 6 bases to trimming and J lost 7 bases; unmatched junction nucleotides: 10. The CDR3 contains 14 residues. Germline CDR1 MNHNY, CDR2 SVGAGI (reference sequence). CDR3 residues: CASSPGTGSLEQYF. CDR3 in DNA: TGTGCCAGCAGCCCCGGGACAGGGTCGCTAGAGCAGTACTTC.

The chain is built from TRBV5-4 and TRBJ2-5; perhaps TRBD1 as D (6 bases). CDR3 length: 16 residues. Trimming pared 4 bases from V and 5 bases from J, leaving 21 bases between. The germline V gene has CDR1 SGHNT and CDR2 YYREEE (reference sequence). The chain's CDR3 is CASSQDRTARLETQYF. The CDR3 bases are TGTGCCAGCAGCCAAGACAGGACCGCACGGTTGGAGACCCAGTACTTC.

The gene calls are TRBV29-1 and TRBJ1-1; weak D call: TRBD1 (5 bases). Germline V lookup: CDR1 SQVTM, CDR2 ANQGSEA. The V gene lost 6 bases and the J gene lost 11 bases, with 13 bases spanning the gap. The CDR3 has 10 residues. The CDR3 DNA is TGCAGCGTCTCAGGGCCGAGGGCTTTCTTT. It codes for CSVSGPRAFF.

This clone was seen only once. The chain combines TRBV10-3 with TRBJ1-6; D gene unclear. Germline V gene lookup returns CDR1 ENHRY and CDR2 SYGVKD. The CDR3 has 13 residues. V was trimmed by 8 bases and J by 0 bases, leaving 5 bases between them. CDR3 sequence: CAIGTSYNSPLHF. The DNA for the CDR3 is TGTGCCATCGGCACCTCCTATAATTCACCCCTCCACTTT.

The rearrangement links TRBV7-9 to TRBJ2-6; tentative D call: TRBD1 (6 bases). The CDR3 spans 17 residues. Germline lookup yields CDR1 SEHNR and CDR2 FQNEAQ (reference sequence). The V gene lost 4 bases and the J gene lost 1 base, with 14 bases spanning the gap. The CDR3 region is CASSSGHAQSGANVLTF. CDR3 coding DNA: TGTGCCAGCAGCTCGGGACATGCCCAATCTGGGGCCAACGTCCTGACTTTC.

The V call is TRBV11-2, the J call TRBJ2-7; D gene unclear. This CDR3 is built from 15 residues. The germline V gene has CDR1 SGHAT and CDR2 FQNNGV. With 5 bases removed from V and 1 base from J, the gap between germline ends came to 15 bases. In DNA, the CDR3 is TGTGCCAGCAGCCCTAATGGTCCAGGTTCCTACGAGCAGTACTTC. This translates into CASSPNGPGSYEQYF.

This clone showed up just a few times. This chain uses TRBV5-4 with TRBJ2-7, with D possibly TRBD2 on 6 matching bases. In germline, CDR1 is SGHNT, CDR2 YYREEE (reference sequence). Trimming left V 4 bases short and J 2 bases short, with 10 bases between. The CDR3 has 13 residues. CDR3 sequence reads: CASSPGGTYEQYF. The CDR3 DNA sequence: TGTGCCAGCAGCCCCGGGGGTACCTACGAGCAGTACTTC.